A selection of T cell receptor beta chains follows, all from one sample in a study of tissue T cells after allogeneic stem cell transplantation. Assay: immunoSEQ multiplex PCR; the TCRdb copy retains only in-frame clones and omits some. Here the sample spans about 9,400 clones, over 50% being singletons. Here the sequenced sample was tissue from the stomach, taken at autopsy. Receptors were obtained from a male donor aged 60 or older with lung cancer. Both conserved end residues are part of each CDR3. The D gene is left open where the match is weak. Clone size is shown for a subset of rows, as once, few, many or a class of expanded clone.

V gene	D gene	J gene	clone size	CDR3 protein	CDR3 DNA
TRBV28	.	TRBJ1-2	.	CASSVGQNYGYTF	TGTGCCAGCAGTGTAGGGCAGAACTATGGCTACACCTTC
TRBV15	TRBD1	TRBJ2-7	.	CATSSGQGLNEQYF	TGTGCCACCTCCTCGGGACAGGGCCTTAACGAGCAGTACTTC
TRBV27	.	TRBJ1-2	.	CASSPRWNYGYTF	TGTGCCAGCAGCCCGCGCTGGAACTATGGCTACACCTTC
TRBV18	TRBD1	TRBJ2-1	.	CASCRDRGMDEQFF	TGTGCCAGCTGCCGGGACAGGGGGATGGATGAGCAGTTCTTC
TRBV18	.	TRBJ2-3	.	CASSPGFADTQYF	TGTGCCAGCTCACCAGGATTCGCAGATACGCAGTATTTT
TRBV12-3/TRBV12-4	.	TRBJ1-1	.	CASSLTGNTEAFF	TGTGCCAGCAGTTTAACAGGGAACACTGAAGCTTTCTTT
TRBV7-9	.	TRBJ2-1	.	CAYHEGPGEQFF	TGTGCTTATCACGAGGGCCCGGGGGAGCAGTTCTTC
TRBV4-1	TRBD2	TRBJ2-1	.	CASSAESGRAYNEQFF	TGCGCCAGCAGCGCAGAGAGCGGGAGGGCCTACAATGAGCAGTTCTTC
TRBV9	.	TRBJ2-2	medium-sized	CASSPRVPGELFF	TGTGCCAGCAGCCCACGGGTACCCGGGGAGCTGTTTTTT
TRBV27	.	TRBJ1-6	.	CASSSTPSTGLHF	TGTGCCAGCAGTTCCACCCCTTCGACGGGACTTCACTTT
TRBV6-2/TRBV6-3	.	TRBJ2-7	.	CASSYRDSSYEQYF	TGTGCCAGCAGTTACCGAGACAGTTCCTACGAGCAGTACTTC
TRBV19	.	TRBJ1-1	.	CASSSLGGSTEAFF	TGTGCCAGTAGTAGCCTCGGGGGAAGCACTGAAGCTTTCTTT
TRBV29-1	.	TRBJ1-2	.	CSVGGDTGYTF	TGCAGCGTCGGGGGGGACACTGGCTACACCTTC
TRBV25-1	.	TRBJ1-1	.	CASSADSLSPEAFF	TGTGCCAGCAGCGCGGACAGCCTGTCCCCTGAAGCTTTCTTT
TRBV25-1	TRBD1	TRBJ1-5	.	CASSLGGQQNQPQHF	TGTGCCAGCAGTCTAGGGGGACAGCAGAATCAGCCCCAGCATTTT
TRBV3-1/TRBV3-2	.	TRBJ2-5	.	CASSQVGAPEGWETQYF	TGTGCCAGCAGCCAAGTAGGAGCACCGGAGGGGTGGGAGACCCAGTACTTC
TRBV9	.	TRBJ2-3	few	CASSSSGTDTQYF	TGTGCCAGCAGCAGTTCCGGCACAGATACGCAGTATTTT
TRBV29-1	.	TRBJ1-1	.	CSVLSPGQEAFF	TGCAGCGTCCTCTCCCCGGGACAAGAAGCTTTCTTT
TRBV10-2	.	TRBJ2-2	.	CASGLRQSAGELFF	TGCGCCAGCGGGCTACGACAAAGCGCCGGGGAGCTGTTTTTT
TRBV11-2	.	TRBJ2-7	.	CASSLDRGYEQYF	TGTGCCAGCAGCTTAGATAGGGGGTACGAGCAGTACTTC
TRBV6-2/TRBV6-3	TRBD1	TRBJ2-7	.	CASSWDSKSSYEQYF	TGTGCCAGCAGTTGGGACAGTAAGTCCTCCTACGAGCAGTACTTC
TRBV29-1	.	TRBJ1-1	.	CSLMTANTEAFF	TGCAGCCTCATGACAGCGAACACTGAAGCTTTCTTT
TRBV4-3	TRBD1	TRBJ1-1	.	CASSQEVQGMNTEAFF	TGCGCCAGCAGCCAAGAGGTACAGGGGATGAACACTGAAGCTTTCTTT
TRBV3-1/TRBV3-2	.	TRBJ2-2	.	CASRRGAGELFF	TGTGCCAGCAGACGGGGTGCCGGGGAGCTGTTTTTT
TRBV27	TRBD2	TRBJ2-5	.	CASNSGGTETQYF	TGTGCCAGCAATAGCGGGGGAACAGAGACCCAGTACTTC
TRBV28	TRBD1	TRBJ2-7	medium-sized	CASSYGQGSTYEQYF	TGTGCCAGCAGTTACGGACAGGGGAGTACCTACGAGCAGTACTTC
TRBV18	TRBD1	TRBJ2-7	.	CASSPWTGVNEQYF	TGTGCCAGCTCACCTTGGACAGGGGTGAATGAGCAGTACTTC